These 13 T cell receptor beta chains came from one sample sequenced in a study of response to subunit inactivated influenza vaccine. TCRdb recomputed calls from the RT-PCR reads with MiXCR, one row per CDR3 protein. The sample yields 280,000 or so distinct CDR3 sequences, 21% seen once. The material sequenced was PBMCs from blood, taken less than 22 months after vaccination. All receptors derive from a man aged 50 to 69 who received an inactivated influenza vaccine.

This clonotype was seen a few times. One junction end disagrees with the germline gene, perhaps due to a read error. In DNA form, the CDR3 reads TGTGCCAGCAGTCCTTGGGACAGGGGTACCGGGGAGCTGTTTTTT. It yields the protein CASSPWDRGTGELFF. The V and J genes are TRBV5-1 and TRBJ2-2; TRBD1 aligns across 10 bases. CDR3 length equals 15 residues. Looked up from germline, CDR1 is SGHRS and CDR2 is YFSETQ.

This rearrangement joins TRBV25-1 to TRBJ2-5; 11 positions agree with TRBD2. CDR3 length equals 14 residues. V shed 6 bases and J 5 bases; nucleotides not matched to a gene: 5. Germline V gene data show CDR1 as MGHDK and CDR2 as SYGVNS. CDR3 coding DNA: TGTGCCAGCAGATTAGCGGGAGGGCCGGAGACCCAGTACTTC. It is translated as CASRLAGGPETQYF.

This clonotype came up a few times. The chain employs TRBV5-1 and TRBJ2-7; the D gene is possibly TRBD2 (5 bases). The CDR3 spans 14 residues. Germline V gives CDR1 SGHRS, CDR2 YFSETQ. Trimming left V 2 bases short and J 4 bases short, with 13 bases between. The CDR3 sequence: CASSFDYPAYEQYF. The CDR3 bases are TGCGCCAGCAGCTTCGACTATCCCGCGTACGAGCAGTACTTC.

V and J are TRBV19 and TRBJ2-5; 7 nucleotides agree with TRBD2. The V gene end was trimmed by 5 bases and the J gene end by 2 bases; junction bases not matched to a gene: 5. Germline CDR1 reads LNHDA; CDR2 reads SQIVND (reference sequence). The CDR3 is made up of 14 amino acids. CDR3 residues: CASSSSGVQETQYF. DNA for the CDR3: TGTGCCAGTAGTTCTAGCGGTGTTCAAGAGACCCAGTACTTC.

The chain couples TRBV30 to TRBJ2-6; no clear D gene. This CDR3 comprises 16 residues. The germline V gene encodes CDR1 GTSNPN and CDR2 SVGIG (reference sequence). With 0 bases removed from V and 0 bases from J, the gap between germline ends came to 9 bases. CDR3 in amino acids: CAWSVGSSSGANVLTF. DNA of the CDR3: TGTGCCTGGAGTGTTGGTAGTAGCTCTGGGGCCAACGTCCTGACTTTC.

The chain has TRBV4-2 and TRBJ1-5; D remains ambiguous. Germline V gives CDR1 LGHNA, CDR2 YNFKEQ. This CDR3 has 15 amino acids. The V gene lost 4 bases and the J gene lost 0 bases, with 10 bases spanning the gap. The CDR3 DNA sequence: TGTGCCAGCAGCCCCGGAGGCCTTAGCAATCAGCCCCAGCATTTT. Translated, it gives CASSPGGLSNQPQHF.

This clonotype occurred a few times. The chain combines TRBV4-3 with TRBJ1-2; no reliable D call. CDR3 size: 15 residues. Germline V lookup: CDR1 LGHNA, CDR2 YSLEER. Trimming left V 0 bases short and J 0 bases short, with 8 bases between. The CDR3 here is CASSQDSPSNYGYTF. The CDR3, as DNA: TGCGCCAGCAGCCAAGATTCGCCTTCTAACTATGGCTACACCTTC.

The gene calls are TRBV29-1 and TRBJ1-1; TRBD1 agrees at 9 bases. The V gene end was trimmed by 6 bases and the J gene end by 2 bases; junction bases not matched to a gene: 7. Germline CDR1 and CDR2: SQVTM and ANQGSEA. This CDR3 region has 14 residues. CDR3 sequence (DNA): TGCAGCGTCGGGACAGGGAATTTTAACACTGAAGCTTTCTTT. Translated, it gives CSVGTGNFNTEAFF.

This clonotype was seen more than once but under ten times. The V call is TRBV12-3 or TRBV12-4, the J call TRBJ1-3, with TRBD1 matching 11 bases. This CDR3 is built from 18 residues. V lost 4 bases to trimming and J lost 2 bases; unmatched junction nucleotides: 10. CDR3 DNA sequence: TGTGCCAGCAGTTGGACAGGGGGCCGCCGGATGGCTGGAAACACCATATATTTT. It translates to CASSWTGGRRMAGNTIYF.

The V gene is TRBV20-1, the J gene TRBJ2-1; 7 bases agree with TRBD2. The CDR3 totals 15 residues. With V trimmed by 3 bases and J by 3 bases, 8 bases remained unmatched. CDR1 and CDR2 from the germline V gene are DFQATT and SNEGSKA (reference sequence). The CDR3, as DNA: TGCAGTGCTAGTTTCCAGCCGGGGGGCTACAATGAGCAGTTCTTC. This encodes CSASFQPGGYNEQFF.

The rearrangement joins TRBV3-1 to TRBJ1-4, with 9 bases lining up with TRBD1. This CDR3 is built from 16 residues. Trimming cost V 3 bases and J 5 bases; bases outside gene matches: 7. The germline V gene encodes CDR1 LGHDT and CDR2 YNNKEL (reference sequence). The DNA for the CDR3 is TGTGCCAGCAGCCAGATACAGGGGGCGCGGAATGAAAAACTGTTTTTT. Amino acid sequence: CASSQIQGARNEKLFF.

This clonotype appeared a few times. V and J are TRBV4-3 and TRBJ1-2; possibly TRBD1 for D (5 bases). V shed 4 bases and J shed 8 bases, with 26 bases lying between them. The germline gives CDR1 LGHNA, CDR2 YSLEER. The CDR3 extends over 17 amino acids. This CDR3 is CASSLGYYSGTRSGYTF. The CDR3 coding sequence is TGCGCCAGCAGCCTGGGATATTACTCCGGGACCCGGTCCGGCTACACCTTC.

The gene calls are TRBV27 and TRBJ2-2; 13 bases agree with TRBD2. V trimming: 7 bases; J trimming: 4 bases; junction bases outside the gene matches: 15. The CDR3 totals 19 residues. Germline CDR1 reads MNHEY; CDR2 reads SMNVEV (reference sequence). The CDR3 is CASNSRTSGRALVTGELFF. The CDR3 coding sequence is TGTGCCAGCAACTCACGCACTAGCGGGAGGGCCTTGGTCACCGGGGAGCTGTTTTTT.